Detailed here is one TCR beta chain. Its specificity is unknown. The data originate from a study of beta chain features in type 1 diabetes. Findings and limits, study-wide: In all four CD4+ subsets, TCRB CDR3 length was significantly, moderately reduced in type 1 diabetes.

Sequencing targeted expressed TCRB transcripts, as all isolated RNA had been reverse transcribed. Generated by immunoSEQ multiplex PCR, the TCRdb table keeps only in-frame clones and is missing some. Here the sample spans 250,000 to 350,000 clones, 15% being singletons. Germline loops: CDR1 SQVTM, CDR2 ANQGSEA. This CDR3 contains 13 residues. V lost 4 bases, J lost 8 bases, and 17 bases lay in between. What was sequenced was naive CD4+ T cells from blood. This clonotype was obtained from a young man with type 1 diabetes. V gene TRBV29-1 combines with J gene TRBJ1-2; D gene uncertain. CDR3 protein: CSVAGRSPGGYTF. DNA for the CDR3: TGCAGCGTTGCCGGACGATCTCCGGGGGGCTACACCTTC.